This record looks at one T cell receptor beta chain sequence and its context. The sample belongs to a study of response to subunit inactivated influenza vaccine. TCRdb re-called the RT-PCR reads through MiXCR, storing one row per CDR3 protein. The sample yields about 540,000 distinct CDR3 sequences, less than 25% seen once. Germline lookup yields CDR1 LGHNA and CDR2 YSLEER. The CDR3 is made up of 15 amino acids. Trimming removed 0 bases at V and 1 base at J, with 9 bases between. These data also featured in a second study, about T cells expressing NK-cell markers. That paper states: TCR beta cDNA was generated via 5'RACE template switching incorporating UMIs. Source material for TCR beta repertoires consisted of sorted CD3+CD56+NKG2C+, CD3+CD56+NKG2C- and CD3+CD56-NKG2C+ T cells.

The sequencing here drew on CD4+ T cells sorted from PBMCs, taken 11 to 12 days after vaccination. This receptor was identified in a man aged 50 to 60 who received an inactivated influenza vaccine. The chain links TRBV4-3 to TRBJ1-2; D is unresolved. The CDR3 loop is CASSQDHTGNYGYTF. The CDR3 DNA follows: TGCGCCAGCAGCCAAGATCACACCGGTAACTATGGCTACACCTTC.